This TCR beta chain was sequenced for a study of blood T cell repertoires in COVID-19. V was cut by 3 bases and J by 7 bases, with 13 bases left in between. Germline lookup yields CDR1 LNHNV and CDR2 YYDKDF (reference sequence). The CDR3 extends over 14 amino acids. Source study methods: Estimation of nucleated cell counts relied on the amplification of reference gene primers. TCRdb's table, derived via immunoSEQ multiplex PCR, lists solely in-frame clones and lacks some. Clone size and the V and J calls come from that table; the DNA yielded D and trimming. The repertoire holds just over 650,000 clones, 85% to 90% seen once, with approximately 0.3% in the top ten.

The specimen sequenced was peripheral blood. J is TRBJ1-5 and V is TRBV15; D is possibly TRBD1 (6 bases). The sequence was collected from a woman under 30 with acute or convalescent COVID-19. In DNA, the CDR3 is TGTGCCACCAGCAGCACAGGGAAAAGGCAGCCCCAGCATTTT. The encoded protein is CATSSTGKRQPQHF.